This TCR beta chain is drawn from a study of blood T cell repertoires in COVID-19. Study details: The United States, Italy and Spain supplied acute and convalescent COVID-19 samples. PBMCs, B-cell-depleted T cells, or T cells provided the cDNA or gDNA that made up the material.

Trimming stripped 0 bases from V and 8 bases from J, with 3 bases between. CDR3 length: 11 amino acids. Germline loops: CDR1 SGHTS, CDR2 YDEGEE. In the original workflow: Amplifying reference gene primers gave estimates of nucleated cell counts. Clones were read by immunoSEQ multiplex PCR, and TCRdb kept only the in-frame ones, dropping some. V and J calls and clone size are copied from that table; D and trimming were computed from the DNA. The sample yields 130,000 or so clones, roughly 80% seen once. The receptor's source is a human donor in a cohort sampled during active COVID-19. The V and J genes are TRBV5-8 and TRBJ1-5; no reliable D call. Sequences were obtained from peripheral blood. The CDR3 reads CASSLAEPQHF. As DNA, the CDR3 is TGTGCCAGCAGCTTGGCTGAGCCCCAGCATTTT.